One sample yielded the 27 T cell receptor beta chains listed below, sequenced in a study of chronic HIV infection and antiretroviral therapy. TCRdb re-derived calls from the 5' RACE reads in MiXCR, one entry per CDR3 protein. This repertoire shows under 55,000 distinct CDR3 sequences, about 19% found once; its top ten account for 2.8%. Sequencing was performed on peripheral blood. The receptor set was obtained from an adult who had HIV and had not received antiretroviral therapy, or was an uninfected healthy control (not recorded which).

This rearrangement joins TRBV29-1 to TRBJ2-7; 9 nucleotides match TRBD1. This CDR3 has 12 amino acids. Trimming removed 5 bases from V and 3 bases from J; junction bases left unmatched: 2. Germline CDR1 SQVTM, CDR2 ANQGSEA. Here the CDR3 reads CSVQGQGYEQYF. CDR3 nucleotides: TGCAGCGTTCAGGGACAGGGCTACGAGCAGTACTTC.

The genes are TRBV6-5 and TRBJ2-1; 9 positions match TRBD2. This CDR3 region has 16 residues. J gave up 2 bases and V 0 bases, and 2 bases lay outside the gene matches. Germline loops: CDR1 MNHEY, CDR2 SVGAGI. For the CDR3, the DNA is TGTGCCAGCAGTTACTCGCCTAGCGGGACCTACAATGAGCAGTTCTTC. Its protein product is CASSYSPSGTYNEQFF.

This clonotype came up a few times. This sequence joins TRBV29-1 and TRBJ2-7, with TRBD1 as a possible D gene (8 bases). V dropped 6 bases and J dropped 7 bases, with 22 bases sitting between them. The CDR3 is made up of 14 amino acids. Germline assignment: CDR1 SQVTM and CDR2 ANQGSEA. DNA of the CDR3: TGCAGCGTCGGGGGGACAGGTAGTTCTCGGGAGCAGTACTTC. It codes for CSVGGTGSSREQYF.

This clonotype has only a few counts. The V call is TRBV2, the J call TRBJ1-1; 12 positions agree with TRBD1. Germline assignment: CDR1 SNHLY and CDR2 FYNNEI. There are 14 residues in the CDR3. Trimming removed 7 bases from V and 5 bases from J; junction bases left unmatched: 5. CDR3 residues: CASTRDRGRTEAFF. In nucleotides, the CDR3 is TGTGCCAGCACCCGGGACAGGGGGCGGACTGAAGCTTTCTTT.

This clonotype was counted a few times. The J gene is TRBJ1-5, the V gene TRBV28, with 8 bases aligning to TRBD1. Per the germline V gene, CDR1 is MDHEN and CDR2 is SYDVKM. V lost 6 bases and J lost 4; bases outside the gene matches: 5. The CDR3 consists of 14 residues. The CDR3 loop is CASRTDRENQPQHF. The CDR3 region has the DNA TGTGCCAGCAGGACGGACAGGGAAAATCAGCCCCAGCATTTT. The full variable domain, rest sourced from reference TRBV28 and TRBJ1-5, is DVKVTQSSRYLVKRTGEKVFLECVQDMDHENMFWYRQDPGLGLRLIYFSYDVKMKEKGDIPEGYSVSREKKERFSLILESASTNQTSMYLCASRTDRENQPQHFGDGTRLSIL.

The CDR3 is CAWSVPGLENYGYTF. The CDR3 DNA sequence: TGTGCCTGGAGTGTACCGGGGCTGGAGAACTATGGCTACACCTTC. The chain joins TRBV30 to TRBJ1-2; D possibly corresponds to TRBD1 (5 bases). This CDR3 has 15 residues. In germline, CDR1 is GTSNPN, CDR2 SVGIG (reference sequence). V lost 0 bases, J lost 2 bases, and 13 bases lay in between.

This clonotype was seen many times. The chain couples TRBV28 to TRBJ1-6; 10 positions match TRBD1. The CDR3 runs 16 residues. J gave up 7 bases and V 5 bases, and 8 bases lay outside the gene matches. Germline V gene lookup returns CDR1 MDHEN and CDR2 SYDVKM. In nucleotides, the CDR3 is TGTGCCAGCAGTACACGGACAGGGGGGGGGAATTCACCCCTCCACTTT. It encodes CASSTRTGGGNSPLHF.

This clonotype was counted only a few times. The rearrangement joins TRBV24-1 to TRBJ2-2; possibly TRBD2 for D (6 bases). With 4 bases removed from V and 4 bases from J, the gap between germline ends came to 12 bases. The CDR3 is 15 residues long. Germline values: CDR1 KGHDR, CDR2 SFDVKD. DNA of the CDR3: TGTGCCACCAGTGAACTTGGGACTTCCACCGGGGAGCTGTTTTTT. Amino acids: CATSELGTSTGELFF.

This clonotype was picked up a small number of times. The genes are TRBV27 and TRBJ2-6, with TRBD1 matching over 7 bases. This CDR3 is built from 14 residues. V dropped 4 bases and J dropped 3; count of bases not matched to a gene: 0. Germline assignment: CDR1 MNHEY and CDR2 SMNVEV (reference sequence). The DNA of the CDR3 is TGTGCCAGCAGTTACAGGGGTGGGGCCAACGTCCTGACTTTC. Encoded protein: CASSYRGGANVLTF.

CDR3 loop: CASSTRAPYGYTF. Here the CDR3 DNA reads TGCGCCAGCAGCACCAGAGCGCCCTATGGCTACACCTTC. This chain joins TRBV5-1 and TRBJ1-2, with D unresolved. The CDR3 extends over 13 amino acids. V lost 4 bases, J lost 4 bases, and 11 bases lay in between. Germline values: CDR1 SGHRS, CDR2 YFSETQ.

Only a few counts were recorded for this clonotype. This chain uses TRBV27 with TRBJ1-1; D unresolved. This CDR3 has 13 amino acids. Trimming removed 0 bases at V and 4 bases at J, with 6 bases between. Germline V lookup: CDR1 MNHEY, CDR2 SMNVEV (reference sequence). This chain's CDR3 is CASSLSSATEAFF. For the CDR3, the DNA is TGTGCCAGCAGTTTATCGTCAGCCACTGAAGCTTTCTTT.

The chain couples TRBV28 to TRBJ2-7; 10 nucleotides match TRBD2. There are 17 residues in the CDR3. Losses at the gene ends were 6 bases for V and 2 bases for J; bases not matched to a gene: 13. In germline, CDR1 is MDHEN, CDR2 SYDVKM. CDR3 amino acids: CASSPLLSSGRAYEQYF. The DNA for the CDR3 is TGTGCCAGCAGCCCCCTACTTTCCAGCGGGAGGGCCTACGAGCAGTACTTC.

This clonotype was seen a handful of times. This chain joins TRBV6-5 and TRBJ2-5; perhaps TRBD1 as D (6 bases). Germline assignment: CDR1 MNHEY and CDR2 SVGAGI. CDR3 length: 16 amino acids. Trimming left V 8 bases short and J 0 bases short, with 19 bases between. The CDR3 DNA is TGTGCCAGCCAACAGTTTTTTACAGGGTACCAAGAGACCCAGTACTTC. Protein sequence: CASQQFFTGYQETQYF.

This clonotype appeared a few times. The V and J genes are TRBV4-1 and TRBJ1-1, with D unclear. With 0 bases removed from V and 0 bases from J, the gap between germline ends came to 11 bases. From germline, CDR1 is MGHRA and CDR2 YSYEKL. The CDR3 loop spans 16 amino acids. CDR3 region: CASSQDGGELNTEAFF. In DNA form, the CDR3 reads TGCGCCAGCAGCCAAGATGGTGGAGAACTGAACACTGAAGCTTTCTTT.

The CDR3 nucleotides read TGCAGCGTTGAGACAGGAATCCGAAGGACCCAGTACTTC. Amino acids: CSVETGIRRTQYF. The V call is TRBV29-1, the J call TRBJ2-5; tentatively, D is TRBD1 (6 bases). The V and J ends lost 3 bases and 7 bases respectively, with 15 bases between them. Germline loops: CDR1 SQVTM, CDR2 ANQGSEA. The CDR3 loop spans 13 amino acids.

A remark on this clonotype: A junction end diverges from the germline sequence, so it may reflect a read error. The V and J genes are TRBV29-1 and TRBJ2-7, with 9 positions matching TRBD1. This CDR3 is built from 14 residues. In germline, CDR1 is SQVTM, CDR2 ANQGSEA. CDR3 sequence: CSVAGTGISHEQYF. CDR3 sequence (DNA): TGCAGCGTGGCCGGGACAGGGATCTCCCACGAGCAGTACTTC.

This clonotype was observed a handful of times. V gene TRBV6-2 or TRBV6-3 combines with J gene TRBJ1-1; no clear D gene. Germline CDR1 reads MNHEY; CDR2 reads SVGEGT. V gave up 0 bases and J gave up 9 bases, with 8 bases separating them. This CDR3 spans 12 amino acids. The CDR3 coding sequence is TGTGCCAGCAGTTACTCGGGCCCGAAAGCTTTCTTT. Translated: CASSYSGPKAFF.

This clonotype was picked up a small number of times. The chain joins TRBV5-1 to TRBJ2-5; D remains ambiguous. Trimming stripped 1 base from V and 1 base from J, with 11 bases between. Germline V gene data show CDR1 as SGHRS and CDR2 as YFSETQ. CDR3 length: 15 residues. The CDR3 region is CASSLSRLVQETQYF. The CDR3 nucleotides are TGCGCCAGCAGCTTGTCGAGGCTGGTCCAAGAGACCCAGTACTTC.

The V gene is TRBV11-2, the J gene TRBJ2-7; 8 bases fit TRBD1. The germline V gene has CDR1 SGHAT and CDR2 FQNNGV. The CDR3 spans 15 residues. With V trimmed by 1 base and J by 2 bases, 4 bases remained unmatched. CDR3 residues: CASSLGQGRPYEQYF. In nucleotides, the CDR3 is TGTGCCAGCAGCTTAGGACAGGGGCGTCCCTACGAGCAGTACTTC. Full variable domain (remainder filled in from reference TRBV11-2 and TRBJ2-7): EAGVAQSPRYKIIEKRQSVAFWCNPISGHATLYWYQQILGQGPKLLIQFQNNGVVDDSQLPKDRFSAERLKGVDSTLKIQPAKLEDSAVYLCASSLGQGRPYEQYFGPGTRLTVT.

This clonotype was seen a handful of times. J is TRBJ1-5 and V is TRBV7-8, with D perhaps TRBD1 (5 bases). The CDR3 loop spans 14 amino acids. Trimming removed 5 bases from V and 7 bases from J, with 15 bases in between. Per germline, CDR1 SGHVS and CDR2 FQNEAQ. The CDR3 is CASSHNGGRQPQHF. The DNA for the CDR3 is TGTGCCAGCAGCCATAATGGGGGTCGGCAGCCCCAGCATTTT.

This clonotype was found once. The chain employs TRBV12-3 or TRBV12-4 and TRBJ2-3; no clear D. The CDR3 loop spans 11 amino acids. Trimming took 2 bases from V and 8 from J, leaving 5 bases between them. The CDR3 DNA is TGTGCCAGCAGTTTACCGGGTACGCAGTATTTT. It is translated as CASSLPGTQYF.

A few counts support this clonotype. The J gene is TRBJ1-2, the V gene TRBV28; D call uncertain. In germline, CDR1 is MDHEN, CDR2 SYDVKM. Trimming removed 7 bases at V and 4 bases at J, with 13 bases between. This CDR3 region has 13 residues. As DNA, the CDR3 is TGTGCCAGCAAACCGGGGTTCCCCTATGGCTACACCTTC. Residues: CASKPGFPYGYTF.

V and J are TRBV28 and TRBJ1-2, with TRBD1 matching 8 bases. The CDR3 has 15 residues. Trimming removed 2 bases from V and 4 bases from J; junction bases left unmatched: 6. CDR1 MDHEN and CDR2 SYDVKM come from the germline V gene. For the CDR3, the DNA is TGTGCCAGCAGTTTACGGGCAGGGGGCAGCTATGGCTACACCTTC. The encoded protein is CASSLRAGGSYGYTF.

This clonotype has a handful of counts. The chain uses TRBV10-3 and TRBJ1-4; D unresolved. The CDR3 is made up of 17 amino acids. Deletions cut 1 base from V and 8 bases from J, with 20 bases between. From germline, CDR1 is ENHRY and CDR2 SYGVKD. The CDR3 here is CAISEFIIRSSSEKLFF. The CDR3 DNA reads as TGTGCCATCAGTGAGTTTATCATCCGATCTTCTAGCGAAAAACTGTTTTTT.

This clonotype was seen repeatedly, ten times or more. This chain links TRBV27 with TRBJ1-2; no clear D. Germline V lookup: CDR1 MNHEY, CDR2 SMNVEV (reference sequence). CDR3 length equals 14 residues. Trimming removed 7 bases from V and 5 bases from J, with 17 bases in between. CDR3: CASTPPGPMYGYTF. CDR3 DNA: TGTGCCAGCACCCCTCCTGGGCCAATGTATGGCTACACCTTC.

This clonotype has a handful of counts. CDR3 bases: TGTGCCAGCAGCCCCTTTACAGGGGTTAGCGATACGCAGTATTTT. This gives the protein CASSPFTGVSDTQYF. The V call is TRBV7-9, the J call TRBJ2-3, with 7 bases lining up with TRBD1. After removal of 5 bases from V and 6 bases from J, the junction contained 11 bases not matched to a gene. The CDR3 consists of 15 residues. Germline values: CDR1 SEHNR, CDR2 FQNEAQ (reference sequence).

This clonotype was counted only a few times. V gene TRBV2 combines with J gene TRBJ1-1; no clear D. The CDR3 is made up of 14 amino acids. Per the germline V gene, CDR1 is SNHLY and CDR2 is FYNNEI. Trimming removed 10 bases at V and 0 bases at J, with 15 bases between. The DNA of the CDR3 is TGTGCCACCCAAGGAAGTCGGCTGAACACTGAAGCTTTCTTT. It codes for CATQGSRLNTEAFF.